These T cell receptor beta chains were read from a single sample in a study of blood T cell repertoires in COVID-19. TCRdb keeps only in-frame clones here, not all; method: immunoSEQ multiplex PCR. The table includes about 150,000 clones, around 83% detected once. The sample consisted of peripheral blood. The receptors originated from a woman older than 75 with acute or convalescent COVID-19. The CDR3 runs from the conserved cysteine through the conserved F or W. D genes are given only for firm matches. Clone size is stated in some rows and not others, as once, few, many or a class when expanded.

v_gene,abundance,j_gene,d_gene,CDR3nt,CDR3aa
TRBV15,once,TRBJ1-2,TRBD1,TGTGCCACCTCCCCCGGGACAGGGGACTATGGCTACACCTTC,CATSPGTGDYGYTF
TRBV5-6,-,TRBJ2-6,-,TGTGCCAGCAGCCCACTCTCTGGGGCCAACGTCCTGACTTTC,CASSPLSGANVLTF
TRBV5-6,-,TRBJ1-1,TRBD1,TGTGCCAGCAGCCTGACAGGGGGTTTCACTGAAGCTTTCTTT,CASSLTGGFTEAFF
TRBV7-2,-,TRBJ2-3,TRBD2,TGTGCCAGCAGCTGGACTAGCGGAACAGATACGCAGTATTTT,CASSWTSGTDTQYF
TRBV7-6,once,TRBJ2-1,-,TGTGCCAGCAGCGCCACAGGGGGGGTCCACAATGAGCAGTTCTTC,CASSATGGVHNEQFF
TRBV3-1/TRBV3-2,-,TRBJ1-5,-,TGTGCCAGCAGCCAAGACGGAGCGGATCAGCCCCAGCATTTT,CASSQDGADQPQHF
TRBV10-3,-,TRBJ1-5,-,TGTGCCATCAGTGGGACAGTTAATCAGCCCCAGCATTTT,CAISGTVNQPQHF
TRBV9,-,TRBJ2-3,-,TGTGCCAGCAGCCGTAATCCCACAGGCACAGCAGATACGCAGTATTTT,CASSRNPTGTADTQYF
TRBV7-3,-,TRBJ1-1,-,TGTGCCAGCAGCCTCCTCGCGATCCGAGGGACTGAAGCTTTCTTT,CASSLLAIRGTEAFF
TRBV3-1/TRBV3-2,few,TRBJ2-2,TRBD1,TGTGCCAGCAGCACTTTCGGGACAGGAGCCACCGGGGAGCTGTTTTTT,CASSTFGTGATGELFF
TRBV6-4,-,TRBJ1-2,-,TGTGCCAGCGTAGCCCCCGGAGGGGGCTACACCTTC,CASVAPGGGYTF
TRBV12-3/TRBV12-4,-,TRBJ1-5,-,TGTGCCAGCAGTTTAACAACCTATCAGCCCCAGCATTTT,CASSLTTYQPQHF
TRBV5-8,-,TRBJ1-2,TRBD1,TGTGCCAGCAGCTCGCAGCTTACAGGGGCAAACTATGGCTACACCTTC,CASSSQLTGANYGYTF
TRBV6-6,-,TRBJ2-5,TRBD2,TGTGCCAGCAGTTATTCTAGCGGGGGGTACCAAGAGACCCAGTACTTC,CASSYSSGGYQETQYF
TRBV7-9,-,TRBJ2-7,TRBD1,TGTGCCAGCAGCAACGGACAGGCCCACGAGCAGTACTTC,CASSNGQAHEQYF
TRBV28,once,TRBJ1-2,TRBD1,TGTGCCAGCAGTTTAACAGGGGCTAAAGATGGCTACACCTTC,CASSLTGAKDGYTF
TRBV29-1,-,TRBJ2-3,TRBD2,TGCAGCGTTCGCCAACGGGGGGGCAAATCAGATACGCAGTATTTT,CSVRQRGGKSDTQYF
TRBV4-1,-,TRBJ1-5,-,TGCGCCAGCAGCCAGTCCACAGGGAAGGGAGATCAGCCCCAGCATTTT,CASSQSTGKGDQPQHF
TRBV7-2,-,TRBJ1-5,-,TGTGCCAGCAGCGCTTCCAGGGTGTATAGCAATCAGCCCCAGCATTTT,CASSASRVYSNQPQHF
TRBV2,few,TRBJ1-3,-,TGTGCCAGCGAAGTCGGGGACTCTGGAAACACCATATATTTT,CASEVGDSGNTIYF
TRBV18,-,TRBJ1-1,-,TGTGCCAGTTCATATCCACGTCCTCGGGGCACTGAAGCTTTCTTT,CASSYPRPRGTEAFF
TRBV10-1,-,TRBJ2-6,TRBD1,TGCGCCACCAGAACGAAAAGGGACAGGGGGAGGCCTGGGGCCAACGTCCTGACTTTC,CATRTKRDRGRPGANVLTF
TRBV28,-,TRBJ2-7,-,TGTGCCAGCAGTTTATTGGCGGTGGACGAGCAGTACTTC,CASSLLAVDEQYF
TRBV7-2,-,TRBJ1-5,-,TGTGCCAGCAGCTTAGGGCTGTCCAGCAATCAGCCCCAGCATTTT,CASSLGLSSNQPQHF
TRBV5-8,-,TRBJ2-2,-,TGTGCCAGCAGCTTGGCCGGGACTCTTAACACCGGGGAGCTGTTTTTT,CASSLAGTLNTGELFF
TRBV5-6,-,TRBJ1-4,-,TGTGCCAGCAGCGAAGCTCGCGGGGCAACTAATGAAAAACTGTTTTTT,CASSEARGATNEKLFF